A selection of T cell receptor beta chains follows, all from one sample in a study of chemoradiotherapy in HPV16-positive cancers. TCRdb keeps only in-frame clones here, not all; method: immunoSEQ multiplex PCR. The sample records around 4,600 clones, approximately 80% being singletons. Sequencing was performed on tumor tissue, taken from a patient who underwent chemoradiotherapy. These receptor sequences come from a human donor with HPV-associated anogenital cancer. CDR3s include the opening cysteine and the closing phenylalanine or tryptophan. D genes are given only for firm matches. The size entry is marked missing in some rows and otherwise reads once, few, many or a size class.

large	TRBD1	TRBV7-8	TRBJ2-7	TGTGCCAGCAGCCCACCGACAGGGTCGGCCTACGAGCAGTACTTC	CASSPPTGSAYEQYF
-	-	TRBV12-5	TRBJ1-2	TGTGCTAGTGGCATTAACTATGGCTACACCTTC	CASGINYGYTF
once	-	TRBV5-1	TRBJ2-3	TGCGCCAGCAGCTTAAACGGCAGGGGAACAGATACGCAGTATTTT	CASSLNGRGTDTQYF
once	TRBD1	TRBV9	TRBJ1-2	TGTGCCAGCAGCGCGACCGGGACAGGGATAGGTGGCTACACCTTC	CASSATGTGIGGYTF
few	-	TRBV28	TRBJ2-4	TGTGCCAGCAGTTTGGACGGAGGGATTCAGTACTTC	CASSLDGGIQYF
-	TRBD1	TRBV5-4	TRBJ2-5	TGTGCCAGCAGCCGGGACAGCCCCGGGGAGACCCAGTACTTC	CASSRDSPGETQYF
few	TRBD1	TRBV7-9	TRBJ2-7	TGTGCCAGCAGCTTTGGGACAGGGACGGAGGAGCAGTACTTC	CASSFGTGTEEQYF
few	TRBD1	TRBV27	TRBJ1-6	TGTGCCAGCAGTTTAGGGGCAGACAGGGGCTTGTCTAATTCACCCCTCCACTTT	CASSLGADRGLSNSPLHF
-	-	TRBV10-1	TRBJ1-5	TGCGCCAGCGCAAGGTCAGGGGATCAGCCCCAGCATTTT	CASARSGDQPQHF
-	-	TRBV30	TRBJ1-5	TGTGCCTGGAGTGGGCAGGGGTCACAGCCCCAGCATTTT	CAWSGQGSQPQHF
-	-	TRBV27	TRBJ1-2	TGTGCCAGCAGTCCTCAGGGGTATGGCTACACCTTC	CASSPQGYGYTF
-	-	TRBV7-2	TRBJ2-1	TGTGCCAGCAGCTACAGGGGGGGACAGTCCTACAATGAGCAGTTCTTC	CASSYRGGQSYNEQFF
-	TRBD2	TRBV30	TRBJ2-3	TGTGCCTGGAGTGAAGATAGCGGGAGAAGGACAGATACGCAGTATTTT	CAWSEDSGRRTDTQYF
-	-	TRBV15	TRBJ1-1	TGTGCCACCAGCAGAGGCGCGAACACTGAAGCTTTCTTT	CATSRGANTEAFF
once	-	TRBV6-1	TRBJ1-6	TGTGCCAGCAGTGAACTACAGGCCTCGAATTCACCCCTCCACTTT	CASSELQASNSPLHF
-	-	TRBV7-3	TRBJ2-3	TGTGCCAGCAGTATTTCATGGGGGAGCACAGATACGCAGTATTTT	CASSISWGSTDTQYF
-	-	TRBV18	TRBJ1-1	TGTGCCAGCTCACCTCAGGGCGGAACGAACACTGAAGCTTTCTTT	CASSPQGGTNTEAFF
-	-	TRBV9	TRBJ2-7	TGTGCCAGCAGCGTTACCGGGACTCAAGGCGAGCAGTACTTC	CASSVTGTQGEQYF
-	-	TRBV28	TRBJ1-2	TGTGCCAGCAGTGTAACACAGGGATGGCATGGCTACACCTTC	CASSVTQGWHGYTF
-	-	TRBV6-1	TRBJ2-7	TGTGCCAGCAGTGGAGCAAGCACCTACGAGCAGTACTTC	CASSGASTYEQYF
-	-	TRBV7-3	TRBJ2-1	TGTGCCAGCAGCGCGGGGCCGCTTACCTACAATGAGCAGTTCTTC	CASSAGPLTYNEQFF
once	TRBD2	TRBV11-3	TRBJ2-7	TGTGCCAGCAGCTCGACTAGCGGGGGGATCTACGAGCAGTACTTC	CASSSTSGGIYEQYF
-	-	TRBV6-5	TRBJ1-5	TGTGCCAGCAGTTACTCGAAGTCTCAGCCCCAGCATTTT	CASSYSKSQPQHF
-	TRBD2	TRBV27	TRBJ2-1	TGTGCCAGCAGTAGGACTAGCGGGGGGGCCGTTGAGCAGTTCTTC	CASSRTSGGAVEQFF
-	TRBD1	TRBV14	TRBJ1-2	TGTGCCAGCAGCCAAGGATGGGACAGGTACATGGACTATGGCTACACCTTC	CASSQGWDRYMDYGYTF
-	-	TRBV7-6	TRBJ2-3	TGTGCCAGCAGCTTAGAAGTGGTCCGGGACTTACCCACAGATACGCAGTATTTT	CASSLEVVRDLPTDTQYF
-	-	TRBV30	TRBJ2-5	TGTGCCTGGACCAGACTCCAAGAGACCCAGTACTTC	CAWTRLQETQYF
-	-	TRBV5-4	TRBJ1-1	TGTGCCAGCAGCTTTACCCGCCTCCGGGTTTGGAACACTGAAGCTTTCTTT	CASSFTRLRVWNTEAFF
-	TRBD2	TRBV6-1	TRBJ2-3	TGTGCCAGCAGTGAAATGTCGGGGGGAACAGATACGCAGTATTTT	CASSEMSGGTDTQYF
-	-	TRBV9	TRBJ2-7	TGTGCCAGCAGCGTAGTCGGGGGAGTGGGTGAGCAGTACTTC	CASSVVGGVGEQYF
-	-	TRBV5-1	TRBJ1-5	TGCGCCAGCAGCTTGCGAGGGGGAAATCAGCCCCAGCATTTT	CASSLRGGNQPQHF
-	TRBD2	TRBV11-2	TRBJ2-1	TGTGCCAGCAGCTTCGGGACTAGCGGCCTCAATGAGCAGTTCTTC	CASSFGTSGLNEQFF
-	-	TRBV2	TRBJ1-1	TGTGCCAGCAGTGAACAGGGTGGCACTGAAGCTTTCTTT	CASSEQGGTEAFF
-	TRBD1	TRBV2	TRBJ1-2	TGTGCCAGCAGTGAGGGCAGGGGGCATTTTGGCTACACCTTC	CASSEGRGHFGYTF
-	TRBD1	TRBV19	TRBJ1-1	TGTGCCAGTAGAGTGGGGATCATGGGACAGGGATGGGCTGAAGCTTTCTTT	CASRVGIMGQGWAEAFF
-	-	TRBV5-1	TRBJ2-3	TGCGCCAGCAGTGGAATACAGCCTAGCACAGATACGCAGTATTTT	CASSGIQPSTDTQYF
-	-	TRBV29-1	TRBJ1-6	TGCAGCGTTGAAGGGGAGGAAGGTTCACCCCTCCACTTT	CSVEGEEGSPLHF